Listed here is a single T cell receptor beta chain. What it binds is unknown. This sample is part of a study of graft-versus-host responses after intestinal transplantation. Trimming removed 4 bases at V and 4 bases at J, with 13 bases between. Germline V gene sequence: CDR1 MNHEY, CDR2 SMNVEV (reference sequence). The CDR3 has 14 residues. Data came from immunoSEQ multiplex PCR; TCRdb stores just in-frame clones and leaves some out. The sample yields approximately 90,000 clones, around 90% seen once. The TCR originated in a human donor who was the organ donor for an intestinal transplant. The chain joins TRBV27 to TRBJ1-2; no clear D gene. The sample consisted of unstimulated CD8+ T cells sorted from spleen or lymph node cells, taken before transplant. The CDR3 nucleotides are TGTGCCAGCAGTTCCGCGGGAGGGCCCTATGGCTACACCTTC. Its protein is CASSSAGGPYGYTF.